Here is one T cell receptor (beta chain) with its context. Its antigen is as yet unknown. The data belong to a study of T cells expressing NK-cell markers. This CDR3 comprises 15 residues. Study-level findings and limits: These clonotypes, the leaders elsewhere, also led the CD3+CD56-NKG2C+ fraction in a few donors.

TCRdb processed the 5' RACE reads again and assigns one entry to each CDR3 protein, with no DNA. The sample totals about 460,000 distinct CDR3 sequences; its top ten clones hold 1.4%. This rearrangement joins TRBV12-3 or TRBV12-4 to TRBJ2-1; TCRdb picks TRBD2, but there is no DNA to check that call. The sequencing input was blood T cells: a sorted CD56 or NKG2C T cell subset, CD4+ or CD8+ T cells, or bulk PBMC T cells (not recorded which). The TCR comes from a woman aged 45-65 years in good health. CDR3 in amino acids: CASSLSGRQGGEQFF.